This T cell receptor (beta chain) was retrieved from a study of control samples from healthy donors and cancer patients. Clones were sequenced by immunoSEQ multiplex PCR, and TCRdb holds only the in-frame ones, with some missing. The sample shows approximately 84,000 clones, 82% of them seen only once. The CDR3 covers 13 residues. Germline-derived CDR1 and CDR2 are SGHNT and YENEEA. Deletions cut 0 bases from V and 7 bases from J, with 9 bases between. Sample: blood. This receptor was obtained from a woman aged 55-70 years in good health. The chain couples TRBV11-3 to TRBJ2-5, with no clear D. CDR3 sequence reads: CASSLDGLGTQYF. CDR3 DNA sequence: TGTGCCAGCAGCTTAGATGGTTTGGGGACCCAGTACTTC.